This T cell receptor (beta chain) was identified during a study of shared clonotypes between healthy human individuals. Study context: The cohort comprised a couple of women and a few men. Their ages spanned 18 to 49 years.

Notes on the study in general: Naive CD4 clonotypes overlapped across a handful of donors at roughly 5.1%.

The protocol was immunoSEQ multiplex PCR, while the TCRdb copy is restricted to in-frame clones and leaves out a portion. This table holds some 2.4 million clones, roughly 93% found once. Points on this clone: Its antigen is undetermined.

Germline lookup yields CDR1 ENHRY and CDR2 SYGVKD. There are 17 residues in the CDR3. The ends lost 5 bases at V and 3 bases at J; junction bases unmatched: 14. The source material was naive CD4+ T cells from PBMCs. Documented subset: CD45RA+ positively selected. The source of this sequence is a young man in good health. Some clones in this sample may be carry-over from other donors' samples. This chain joins TRBV10-3 and TRBJ2-5; 8 bases align to TRBD1. The CDR3 DNA follows: TGTGCCATCAGTTTAGACAGGGGTCCTTTGCCAAAAGAGACCCAGTACTTC. It specifies CAISLDRGPLPKETQYF.